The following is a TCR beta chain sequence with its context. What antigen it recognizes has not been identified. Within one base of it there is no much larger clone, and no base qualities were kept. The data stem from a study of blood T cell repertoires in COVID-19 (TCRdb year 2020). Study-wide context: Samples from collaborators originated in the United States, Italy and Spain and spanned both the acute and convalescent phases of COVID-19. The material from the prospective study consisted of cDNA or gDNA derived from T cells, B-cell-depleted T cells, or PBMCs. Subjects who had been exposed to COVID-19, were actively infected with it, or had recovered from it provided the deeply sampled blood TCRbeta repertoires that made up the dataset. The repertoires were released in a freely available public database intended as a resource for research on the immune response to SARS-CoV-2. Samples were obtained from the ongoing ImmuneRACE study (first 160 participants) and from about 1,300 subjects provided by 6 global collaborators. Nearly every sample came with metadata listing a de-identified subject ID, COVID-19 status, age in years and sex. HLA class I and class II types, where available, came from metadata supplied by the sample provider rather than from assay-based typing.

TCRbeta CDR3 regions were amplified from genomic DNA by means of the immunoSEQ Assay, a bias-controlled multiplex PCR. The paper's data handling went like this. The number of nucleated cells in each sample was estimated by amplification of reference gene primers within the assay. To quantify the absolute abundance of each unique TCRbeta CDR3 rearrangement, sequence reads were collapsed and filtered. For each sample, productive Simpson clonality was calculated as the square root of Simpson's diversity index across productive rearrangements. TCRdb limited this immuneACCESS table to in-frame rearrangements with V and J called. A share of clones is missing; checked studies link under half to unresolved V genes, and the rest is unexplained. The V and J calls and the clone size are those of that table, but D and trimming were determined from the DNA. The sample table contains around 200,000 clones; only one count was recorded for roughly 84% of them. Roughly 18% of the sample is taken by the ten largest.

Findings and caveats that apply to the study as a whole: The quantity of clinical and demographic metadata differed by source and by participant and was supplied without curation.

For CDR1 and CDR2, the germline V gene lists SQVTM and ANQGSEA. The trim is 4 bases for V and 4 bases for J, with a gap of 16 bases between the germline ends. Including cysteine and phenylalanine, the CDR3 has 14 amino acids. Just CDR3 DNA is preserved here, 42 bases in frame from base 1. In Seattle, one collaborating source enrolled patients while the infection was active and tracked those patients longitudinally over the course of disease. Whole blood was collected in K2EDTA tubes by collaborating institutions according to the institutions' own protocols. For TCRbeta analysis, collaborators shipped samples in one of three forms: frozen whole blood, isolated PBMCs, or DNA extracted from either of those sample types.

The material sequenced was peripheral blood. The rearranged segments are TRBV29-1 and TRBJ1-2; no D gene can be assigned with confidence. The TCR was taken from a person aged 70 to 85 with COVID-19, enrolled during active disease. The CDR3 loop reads CSVGGQVPAYGYTF. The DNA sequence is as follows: TGCAGCGTTGGCGGGCAGGTTCCCGCCTATGGCTACACCTTC.